This T cell receptor beta chain comes out of a study of cytomegalovirus exposure and HLA in healthy donors. Donors came from a validation cohort of over a hundred subjects, distinct from the first 666-subject cohort. Findings and limits, study-wide: The listing of 150 to 200 TCR beta chains classed them as cytomegalovirus-associated. Reports showed the classifier diagnosing cytomegalovirus status with high specificity and sensitivity.

To note about this clone: Its antigen is as yet unknown.

The data were produced by immunoSEQ multiplex PCR, yet TCRdb's version contains in-frame clones alone and is incomplete. Found here are about 160,000 clones, approximately 86% of them singletons; the top ten hold around 2.1%. This receptor was obtained from a young woman in good health and CMV-seronegative. The material sequenced was PBMCs.

DNA for the CDR3: TGTGCCAGCAGCTTAGCCGGGACAATCCGTATCAACGTCCTGACTTTC. It translates to CASSLAGTIRINVLTF. The chain joins TRBV7-8 to TRBJ2-6, with D possibly matching TRBD1 (6 bases). V lost 0 bases to trimming and J lost 9 bases, with 15 bases between them. This CDR3 comprises 16 residues. Germline V gives CDR1 SGHVS, CDR2 FQNEAQ.